The TCR beta chain under discussion was sequenced for a study of T-cell memory formation after mild COVID-19. This clonotype showed up just a few times. TCRdb analysed the 5' RACE reads with MiXCR anew, one entry per CDR3 protein. Among roughly 560,000 distinct CDR3 sequences listed, roughly 21% were seen once. The source is an adult woman who had mild COVID-19 (a few samples of this study predate the infection). Cell type and time point are not known. The specimen was PBMCs or a T cell subset sorted from them (not recorded which).

CDR3 bases: TGTGCCAGCAGCGTAGCTACGGGGACAGGGGCCTACGAGCAGTACTTC. This sequence encodes CASSVATGTGAYEQYF. The chain uses TRBV9 and TRBJ2-7, with 10 bases matching TRBD1. CDR1 SGDLS and CDR2 YYNGEE come from the germline V gene. This CDR3 comprises 16 residues. Unmatched junction bases numbered 5, after V lost 0 bases and J lost 2 bases.